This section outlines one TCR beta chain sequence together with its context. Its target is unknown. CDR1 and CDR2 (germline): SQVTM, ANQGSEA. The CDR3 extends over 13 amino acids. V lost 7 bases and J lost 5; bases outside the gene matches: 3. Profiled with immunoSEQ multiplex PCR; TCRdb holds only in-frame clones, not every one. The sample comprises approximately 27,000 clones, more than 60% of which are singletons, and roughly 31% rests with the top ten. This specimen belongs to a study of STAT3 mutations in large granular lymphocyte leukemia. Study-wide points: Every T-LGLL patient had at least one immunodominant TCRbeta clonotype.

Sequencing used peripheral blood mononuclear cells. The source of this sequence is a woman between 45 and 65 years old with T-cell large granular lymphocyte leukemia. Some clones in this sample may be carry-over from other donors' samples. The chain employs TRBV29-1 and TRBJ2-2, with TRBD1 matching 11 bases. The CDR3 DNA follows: TGCAGCGCCCGGGACAGGGGGACCGGGGAGCTGTTTTTT. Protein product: CSARDRGTGELFF.